One sample yielded the 16 T cell receptor beta chains listed below, sequenced in a study of cytotoxic CD8 clonotypes in ibrutinib-treated CLL. The assay was immunoSEQ multiplex PCR, and TCRdb's table has in-frame clones only and misses some. The sample holds about 20,000 clones, 70% to 85% seen once. The source was PBMCs, collected before ibrutinib treatment. These receptors were taken from a human donor with chronic lymphocytic leukemia.

V gene TRBV10-3 combines with J gene TRBJ2-7; D is possibly TRBD2 (6 bases). The germline V and J ends were trimmed by 6 bases and 0 bases, with 15 bases remaining between them. Looked up from germline, CDR1 is ENHRY and CDR2 is SYGVKD. The CDR3 contains 15 residues. The CDR3 here is CAISPGVASSYEQYF. CDR3 nucleotides: TGTGCCATCAGCCCGGGGGTGGCGAGCTCCTACGAGCAGTACTTC.

The rearrangement uses TRBV29-1 and TRBJ2-1, with D perhaps TRBD2 (6 bases). This CDR3 region has 18 residues. With 0 bases removed from V and 2 bases from J, the gap between germline ends came to 20 bases. Germline CDR1 and CDR2: SQVTM and ANQGSEA. CDR3 amino acids: CSVEDHRPGRGAYNEQFF. The CDR3 region has the DNA TGCAGCGTTGAAGATCATCGGCCGGGGCGGGGAGCCTACAATGAGCAGTTCTTC.

V is TRBV11-2 and J is TRBJ2-3; 13 nucleotides agree with TRBD2. Germline V gene lookup returns CDR1 SGHAT and CDR2 FQNNGV. This CDR3 is built from 16 residues. The V gene end was trimmed by 5 bases and the J gene end by 6 bases; junction bases not matched to a gene: 8. This CDR3 is CASSRGLAGVGDTQYF. The CDR3 bases are TGTGCCAGCAGCCGCGGACTAGCGGGAGTAGGCGATACGCAGTATTTT. The full variable domain, rest sourced from reference TRBV11-2 and TRBJ2-3, is EAGVAQSPRYKIIEKRQSVAFWCNPISGHATLYWYQQILGQGPKLLIQFQNNGVVDDSQLPKDRFSAERLKGVDSTLKIQPAKLEDSAVYLCASSRGLAGVGDTQYFGPGTRLTVL.

This clone occurred a few times. The gene calls are TRBV27 and TRBJ2-7; 7 bases agree with TRBD1. Germline-derived CDR1 and CDR2 are MNHEY and SMNVEV (reference sequence). With V trimmed by 2 bases and J by 2 bases, 3 bases remained unmatched. The CDR3 spans 14 residues. The CDR3 loop is CASSLGGTAYEQYF. In nucleotides, the CDR3 is TGTGCCAGCAGTTTAGGTGGGACAGCCTACGAGCAGTACTTC.

V and J are TRBV19 and TRBJ2-1; 11 bases match TRBD2. This CDR3 has 14 residues. The germline V gene encodes CDR1 LNHDA and CDR2 SQIVND (reference sequence). V shed 7 bases and J 5 bases; nucleotides not matched to a gene: 4. The CDR3 nucleotides are TGTGCCAGTAAGCTAGCGGGGGGCCACAATGAGCAGTTCTTC. This codes for CASKLAGGHNEQFF.

The V call is TRBV27, the J call TRBJ2-7; TRBD2 matches at 8 bases. Losses at the gene ends were 3 bases for V and 4 bases for J; bases not matched to a gene: 8. The CDR3 has 15 amino acids. Germline loops: CDR1 MNHEY, CDR2 SMNVEV (reference sequence). The CDR3: CASSLTGTSFYEQYF. As DNA, the CDR3 is TGTGCCAGCAGTTTGACCGGGACTAGTTTTTACGAGCAGTACTTC.

This sequence joins TRBV9 and TRBJ2-3; D remains unclear. CDR3 length: 13 amino acids. Germline CDR1 and CDR2: SGDLS and YYNGEE. The V gene lost 5 bases and the J gene lost 0 bases, with 7 bases spanning the gap. CDR3 protein: CASSPDSTDTQYF. The CDR3 DNA reads as TGTGCCAGCAGTCCGGACAGCACAGATACGCAGTATTTT. Filled out from reference TRBV9 and TRBJ2-3, the complete variable domain reads DSGVTQTPKHLITATGQRVTLRCSPRSGDLSVYWYQQSLDQGLQFLIQYYNGEERAKGNILERFSAQQFPDLHSELNLSSLELGDSALYFCASSPDSTDTQYFGPGTRLTVL.

This chain links TRBV15 with TRBJ2-1, with 8 bases identical to TRBD2. The J segment lost 5 bases and the V segment lost 1 base, leaving 7 bases of the junction unmatched. The CDR3 runs to 16 residues. The V gene's germline CDR1 is LNHNV and CDR2 YYDKDF (reference sequence). The CDR3 loop reads CATSRGGRAGDNEQFF. Written as DNA, the CDR3 is TGTGCCACCAGCAGAGGAGGAAGAGCGGGGGACAATGAGCAGTTCTTC.

The chain carries TRBV7-6 and TRBJ2-3, with a possible D match to TRBD2 (5 bases). CDR3 size: 14 residues. Germline V CDR1 and CDR2: SGHVS, FNYEAQ. V lost 5 bases and J lost 5, with 14 bases in between. CDR3: CASSRTSFGDTQYF. The DNA for the CDR3 is TGTGCCAGCAGCCGTACTAGTTTCGGAGATACGCAGTATTTT.

This clone was observed once. The rearrangement joins TRBV9 to TRBJ1-1, with 10 bases lining up with TRBD1. The V and J ends lost 4 bases and 4 bases, in that order; junction bases with no gene match: 13. The V gene's germline CDR1 is SGDLS and CDR2 YYNGEE. There are 17 residues in the CDR3. CDR3: CASSLGPGTGVGTEAFF. In nucleotides, the CDR3 is TGTGCCAGCAGCCTCGGTCCCGGGACAGGGGTGGGCACTGAAGCTTTCTTT.

The chain carries TRBV7-2 and TRBJ2-3; D unresolved. The ends were cut back, 5 bases at V and 3 bases at J, with 9 bases in the middle. The germline CDR1 and CDR2 sequences are SGHTA and FQGNSA. The CDR3 covers 13 residues. The CDR3: CASSPDLTDTQYF. CDR3 DNA sequence: TGTGCCAGCAGCCCGGATCTTACAGATACGCAGTATTTT.

There are a few counts of this clone. This chain joins TRBV29-1 and TRBJ2-5; unclear D gene. V shed 6 bases and J shed 2 bases, with 13 bases lying between them. This CDR3 is built from 13 residues. Germline CDR1 reads SQVTM; CDR2 reads ANQGSEA. The CDR3 region has the DNA TGCAGCGTGAGGCGTAGCCCGCAAGAGACCCAGTACTTC. It is translated as CSVRRSPQETQYF.

This clone was counted a single time. The J gene is TRBJ2-1, the V gene TRBV5-4; D gene unclear. Trimming cost V 0 bases and J 4 bases, with 5 bases left between them. This CDR3 has 13 residues. CDR1 is SGHNT, CDR2 YYREEE, per germline (reference sequence). CDR3 sequence: CASSLDVYNEQFF. The CDR3, as DNA: TGTGCCAGCAGCTTGGATGTTTACAATGAGCAGTTCTTC.

V is TRBV2 and J is TRBJ2-2; no clear D gene. Germline V CDR1 and CDR2: SNHLY, FYNNEI. This CDR3 contains 15 residues. V was clipped by 6 bases and J by 2 bases, with 13 bases between them. CDR3 nucleotides: TGTGCCAGCAGGGTTGTAAACCTAAACACCGGGGAGCTGTTTTTT. Translation gives CASRVVNLNTGELFF.

For the CDR3, the DNA is TGTGCCAGCAGCGACAGCAGCTCCTACGAGCAGTACTTC. It encodes CASSDSSSYEQYF. This rearrangement joins TRBV7-9 to TRBJ2-7; D is perhaps TRBD1 (5 bases). The V end lost 5 bases, the J end lost 0 bases, and 8 bases lay between the germline ends. CDR3 length: 13 amino acids. Per germline, CDR1 SEHNR and CDR2 FQNEAQ (reference sequence).

The V and J genes are TRBV5-4 and TRBJ1-5; D is perhaps TRBD1 (5 bases). CDR3 length: 14 amino acids. Between the trimmed V and J ends, which lost 0 bases and 3 bases, there was a span of 7 bases. CDR1 SGHNT and CDR2 YYREEE come from the germline V gene (reference sequence). In DNA form, the CDR3 reads TGTGCCAGCAGCTTGGGGGGCCTCAATCAGCCCCAGCATTTT. Protein: CASSLGGLNQPQHF.